The 8 T cell receptor beta chains below were found in one sample sequenced in a study of PD-1 blockade in mismatch repair-deficient tumors. Method: immunoSEQ multiplex PCR; TCRdb's copy keeps in-frame clones and lacks some. The sample consists of 39,000 or so clones, 80% to 85% of them appearing once. The sequenced sample was PBMCs, obtained about 40 weeks after starting pembrolizumab. These receptors came from an adult with mismatch repair-deficient cancer.

V and J are TRBV5-1 and TRBJ2-3; 10 nucleotides align to TRBD2. This CDR3 contains 16 residues. Germline assignment: CDR1 SGHRS and CDR2 YFSETQ. V gave up 0 bases and J gave up 4 bases; unmatched junction bases: 5. The CDR3 region is CASSLEASGSADTQYF. The DNA of the CDR3 is TGCGCCAGCAGCTTGGAGGCTAGCGGGAGTGCAGATACGCAGTATTTT.

The CDR3 nucleotides read TGTGCCAGCAGTTTTCGGCCCCCCCCCACCAGGGATACGCAGTATTTT. Translated: CASSFRPPPTRDTQYF. The V call is TRBV6-5, the J call TRBJ2-3; unclear D gene. The germline CDR1 and CDR2 sequences are MNHEY and SVGAGI. This CDR3 region has 16 residues. Trimming removed 4 bases from V and 6 bases from J, with 20 bases in between.

The chain recombines TRBV7-9 with TRBJ2-1; 7 bases match TRBD2. Germline trimming cut 2 bases from V and 3 bases from J; bases unmatched to any gene: 4. Germline assignment: CDR1 SEHNR and CDR2 FQNEAQ (reference sequence). CDR3 length equals 15 residues. The CDR3 spells CASSLKGGSYNEQFF. CDR3 nucleotide sequence: TGTGCCAGCAGCTTAAAAGGCGGGAGCTACAATGAGCAGTTCTTC.

The CDR3 DNA is TGTGCCAGCAGTGACGGCAGGGCGGATGGCTACACCTTC. Its protein product is CASSDGRADGYTF. The chain combines TRBV25-1 with TRBJ1-2; possible D gene TRBD1, 5 bases. Germline V gene data show CDR1 as MGHDK and CDR2 as SYGVNS. The CDR3 is 13 amino acids. V was clipped by 3 bases and J by 6 bases, with 11 bases between them.

This clone was detected only a few times. The chain uses TRBV28 and TRBJ1-2; 9 bases agree with TRBD1. The CDR3 totals 13 residues. From germline, CDR1 is MDHEN and CDR2 SYDVKM. Losses at the gene ends were 5 bases for V and 5 bases for J; bases not matched to a gene: 3. The CDR3 sequence: CASSIGQGYGYTF. In nucleotides, the CDR3 is TGTGCCAGCAGTATCGGACAGGGGTATGGCTACACCTTC.

This clone was detected a few times. The chain couples TRBV2 to TRBJ1-1, with a weak D call TRBD1 (5 bases). The germline V gene has CDR1 SNHLY and CDR2 FYNNEI. V shed 5 bases and J shed 1 base, with 8 bases lying between them. The CDR3 runs 13 residues. In DNA form, the CDR3 reads TGTGCCAGCAGTCTAGACAGGAACACTGAAGCTTTCTTT. Translation: CASSLDRNTEAFF.

V usage is TRBV9 and J usage is TRBJ2-1; D remains unclear. V was clipped by 0 bases and J by 8 bases, with 12 bases between them. Looked up from germline, CDR1 is SGDLS and CDR2 is YYNGEE. CDR3 size: 14 residues. The CDR3 nucleotides read TGTGCCAGCAGCGTAGGATTAGCTTATGATGAGCAGTTCTTC. This translates into CASSVGLAYDEQFF.

The chain is built from TRBV28 and TRBJ1-5; 8 bases align to TRBD1. J lost 4 bases, V lost 4 bases, and 12 bases had no gene match. CDR3 length equals 17 residues. CDR1 and CDR2 (germline): MDHEN, SYDVKM. CDR3 sequence: CASSYPGTGHRNQPQHF. CDR3 sequence (DNA): TGTGCCAGCAGTTATCCCGGGACAGGACACCGGAATCAGCCCCAGCATTTT.